The text below deals with one T cell receptor (beta chain). Its antigen is still unknown. Some clones are missing from TCRdb's copy, which holds only in-frame ones; the method was immunoSEQ multiplex PCR. The profile shows about 2.1 million clones, around 95% of them singletons. This sample was taken from a study of shared clonotypes between healthy human individuals. Study-level findings and limits: Richness estimates generally favored naive over memory subsets. Shared clonotypes across all four donors exceeded non-shared ones in generation probability.

The naive CD8 population came from CD45RO-negative cells selected for CCR7, without terminally differentiated effector memory CD45RA+ cells. All the donors were Caucasian adults who lived in Nashville, Tennessee. V was trimmed by 1 base and J by 4 bases, leaving 11 bases between them. CDR3 length: 14 amino acids. Per the germline V gene, CDR1 is SGHTS and CDR2 is YDEGEE. The receptor comes from a man between 18 and 35 years old in good health. Some clones in this sample may be carry-over from other donors' samples. The sequencing sample was made of naive CD8+ T cells from PBMCs. The gene calls are TRBV5-8 and TRBJ1-1; no definite D call. CDR3 in DNA: TGTGCCAGCAGCTTGACCCCTTTTCTCACTGAAGCTTTCTTT. It codes for CASSLTPFLTEAFF.